This record covers a single T cell receptor beta chain. What this receptor recognizes is not known. Nothing much larger sits one base from this clone, and base qualities are not available. This record comes from a study of blood T cell repertoires in COVID-19 (dated by TCRdb to 2018 to 2020). Concerning the study at large: Samples covering the acute and convalescent phases of COVID-19 were provided by collaborators in the United States, Italy and Spain. The material from the prospective study consisted of cDNA or gDNA derived from T cells, B-cell-depleted T cells, or PBMCs. Samples were obtained from the ongoing ImmuneRACE study (first 160 participants) and from over 1,000 subjects provided by 6 global collaborators. Deeply sampled blood TCRbeta repertoires from subjects exposed to, actively infected with, or recovered from COVID-19 were included in the dataset. The repertoires were released in a freely available public database intended as a resource for research on the immune response to SARS-CoV-2. The sample metadata nearly always contained a de-identified subject ID, COVID-19 status, age in years and sex. Where HLA class I and class II types were available, the types were taken from metadata supplied by the sample provider, not from assay-based typing. On the study overall, not on this receptor specifically: How much clinical and demographic metadata was included differed by source and by participant, and the metadata was provided uncurated.

The immunoSEQ Assay, a bias-controlled multiplex PCR, was used to amplify TCRbeta CDR3 regions from genomic DNA. The paper's processing steps were these. The number of nucleated cells in each sample was estimated from the amplification of reference gene primers within the assay. Sequence reads were collapsed and filtered to measure the absolute abundance of every unique TCRbeta CDR3 rearrangement. For each sample, productive Simpson clonality was calculated as the square root of Simpson's diversity index across productive rearrangements. TCRdb holds this immuneACCESS table with in-frame rearrangements only. Some clones are missing; in checked studies, unresolved V genes explain under half, and the rest has no known cause. The V and J calls and the clone size are those of that table, but D and trimming were determined from the DNA. In all, the sample holds about 220,000 clones, and roughly 84% of those were seen once. The ten biggest clones cover more than 2.5% of the sample.

Samples from volunteer blood donors who had recovered from COVID-19 were contributed by a second Seattle source. The collaborating institutions used their own protocols to collect whole blood in K2EDTA tubes. Collaborator samples were shipped for TCRbeta analysis as frozen whole blood, isolated PBMCs, or DNA extracted from either sample type. The specimen was peripheral blood. This clonotype was sampled from a woman between 25 and 40 years old who had recovered from COVID-19.

The sequenced DNA is TGTGCCAGCAGCCTAGCTAGCTCGGCAAATGAGCAGTTCTTC. It codes for CASSLASSANEQFF. Recombination connected TRBV28 to TRBJ2-1; TRBD2 is a possible D gene, resting on 5 matching bases. The CDR3 numbers 14 residues from cysteine through phenylalanine. The entry retains the CDR3 DNA only, 42 bases that are in frame from base 1. The germline V gene yields MDHEN for CDR1 and SYDVKM for CDR2. At the junction V is shortened by 6 bases and J by 7 bases, with 16 bases in between.